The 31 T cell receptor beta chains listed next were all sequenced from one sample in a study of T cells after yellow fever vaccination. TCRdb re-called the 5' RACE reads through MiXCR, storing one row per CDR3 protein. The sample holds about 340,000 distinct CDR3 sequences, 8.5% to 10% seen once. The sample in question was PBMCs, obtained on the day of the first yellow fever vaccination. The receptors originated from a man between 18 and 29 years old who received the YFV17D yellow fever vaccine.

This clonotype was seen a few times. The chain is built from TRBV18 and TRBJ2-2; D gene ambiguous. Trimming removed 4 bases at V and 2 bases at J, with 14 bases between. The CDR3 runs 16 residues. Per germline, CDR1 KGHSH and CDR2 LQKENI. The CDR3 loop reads CASSLIRTHNTGELFF. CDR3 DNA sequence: TGTGCCAGCTCACTGATCCGGACCCATAACACCGGGGAGCTGTTTTTT.

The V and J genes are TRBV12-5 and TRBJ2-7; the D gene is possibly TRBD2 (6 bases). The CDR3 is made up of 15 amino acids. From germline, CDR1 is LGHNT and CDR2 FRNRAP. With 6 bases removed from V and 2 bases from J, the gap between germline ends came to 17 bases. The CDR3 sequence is CASGPTGTGAYEQYF. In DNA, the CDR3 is TGTGCTAGTGGACCTACCGGGACGGGAGCCTACGAGCAGTACTTC.

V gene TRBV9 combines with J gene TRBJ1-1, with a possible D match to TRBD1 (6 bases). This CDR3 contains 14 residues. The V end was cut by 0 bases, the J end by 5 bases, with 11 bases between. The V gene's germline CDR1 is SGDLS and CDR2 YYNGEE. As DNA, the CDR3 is TGTGCCAGCAGCGTAGGGGGGGGCGGAACTGAAGCTTTCTTT. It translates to CASSVGGGGTEAFF. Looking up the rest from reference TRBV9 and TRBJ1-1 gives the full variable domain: DSGVTQTPKHLITATGQRVTLRCSPRSGDLSVYWYQQSLDQGLQFLIQYYNGEERAKGNILERFSAQQFPDLHSELNLSSLELGDSALYFCASSVGGGGTEAFFGQGTRLTVV.

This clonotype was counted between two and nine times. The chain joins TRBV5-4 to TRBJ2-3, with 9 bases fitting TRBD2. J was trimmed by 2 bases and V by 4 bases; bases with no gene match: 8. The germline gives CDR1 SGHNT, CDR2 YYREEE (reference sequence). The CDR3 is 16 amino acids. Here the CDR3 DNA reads TGTGCCAGCAGCCAAAGGCTAGCGGGGATCACAGATACGCAGTATTTT. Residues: CASSQRLAGITDTQYF.

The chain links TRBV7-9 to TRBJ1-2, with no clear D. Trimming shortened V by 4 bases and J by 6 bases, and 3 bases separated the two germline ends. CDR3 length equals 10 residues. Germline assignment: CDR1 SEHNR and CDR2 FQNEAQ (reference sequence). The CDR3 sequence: CASSSDGYTF. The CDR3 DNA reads TGTGCCAGCAGCTCGGATGGCTACACCTTC.

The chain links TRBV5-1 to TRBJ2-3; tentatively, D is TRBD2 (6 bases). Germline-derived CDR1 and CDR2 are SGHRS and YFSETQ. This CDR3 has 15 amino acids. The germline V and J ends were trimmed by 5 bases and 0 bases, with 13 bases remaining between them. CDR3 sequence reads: CASRGLGGSTDTQYF. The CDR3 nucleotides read TGCGCCAGCAGGGGACTCGGCGGAAGCACAGATACGCAGTATTTT.

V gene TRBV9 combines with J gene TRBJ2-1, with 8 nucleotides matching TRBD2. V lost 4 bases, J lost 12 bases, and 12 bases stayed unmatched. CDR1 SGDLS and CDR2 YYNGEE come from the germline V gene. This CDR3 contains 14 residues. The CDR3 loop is CASSPSPAGGRQFF. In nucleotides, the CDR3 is TGTGCCAGCAGCCCCTCTCCGGCGGGGGGACGGCAGTTCTTC. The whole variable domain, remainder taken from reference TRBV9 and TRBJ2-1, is DSGVTQTPKHLITATGQRVTLRCSPRSGDLSVYWYQQSLDQGLQFLIQYYNGEERAKGNILERFSAQQFPDLHSELNLSSLELGDSALYFCASSPSPAGGRQFFGPGTRLTVL.

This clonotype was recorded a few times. This CDR3 reads CAIGPSGGSDTQYF. CDR3 DNA sequence: TGTGCCATCGGTCCTAGCGGGGGTTCAGATACGCAGTATTTT. The chain joins TRBV10-3 to TRBJ2-3, with 10 bases that match TRBD2. With 8 bases clipped from V and 4 bases from J, the junction kept 6 bases outside the gene matches. Germline-derived CDR1 and CDR2 are ENHRY and SYGVKD. The CDR3 contains 14 residues.

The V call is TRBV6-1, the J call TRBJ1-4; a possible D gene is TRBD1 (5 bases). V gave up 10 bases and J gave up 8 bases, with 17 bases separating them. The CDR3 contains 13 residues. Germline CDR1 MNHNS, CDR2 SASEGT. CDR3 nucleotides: TGTGCCACCAGATCAACTGGGGGGGAAAAACTGTTTTTT. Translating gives CATRSTGGEKLFF.

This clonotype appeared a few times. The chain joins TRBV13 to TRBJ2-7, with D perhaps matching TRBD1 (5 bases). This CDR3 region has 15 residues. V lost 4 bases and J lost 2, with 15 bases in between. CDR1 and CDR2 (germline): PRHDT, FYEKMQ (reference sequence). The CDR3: CASSSYTGRTYEQYF. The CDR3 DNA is TGTGCCAGCAGCTCGTACACAGGTAGAACCTACGAGCAGTACTTC. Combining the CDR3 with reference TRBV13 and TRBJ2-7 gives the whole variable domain AAGVIQSPRHLIKEKRETATLKCYPIPRHDTVYWYQQGPGQDPQFLISFYEKMQSDKGSIPDRFSAQQFSDYHSELNMSSLELGDSALYFCASSSYTGRTYEQYFGPGTRLTVT.

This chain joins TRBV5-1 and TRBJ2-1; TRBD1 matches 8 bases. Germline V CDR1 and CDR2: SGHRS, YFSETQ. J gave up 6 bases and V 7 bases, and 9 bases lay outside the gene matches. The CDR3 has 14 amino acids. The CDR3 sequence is CASQVQGGINEQFF. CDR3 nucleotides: TGCGCCAGCCAGGTACAGGGGGGAATCAATGAGCAGTTCTTC. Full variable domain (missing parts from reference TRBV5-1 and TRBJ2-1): KAGVTQTPRYLIKTRGQQVTLSCSPISGHRSVSWYQQTPGQGLQFLFEYFSETQRNKGNFPGRFSGRQFSNSRSEMNVSTLELGDSALYLCASQVQGGINEQFFGPGTRLTVL.

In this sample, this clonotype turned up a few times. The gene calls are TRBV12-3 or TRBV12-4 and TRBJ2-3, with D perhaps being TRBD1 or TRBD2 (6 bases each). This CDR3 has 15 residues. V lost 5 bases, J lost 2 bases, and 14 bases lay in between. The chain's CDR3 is CASSGVGGHTDTQYF. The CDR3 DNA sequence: TGTGCCAGCAGTGGGGTCGGGGGCCACACAGATACGCAGTATTTT.

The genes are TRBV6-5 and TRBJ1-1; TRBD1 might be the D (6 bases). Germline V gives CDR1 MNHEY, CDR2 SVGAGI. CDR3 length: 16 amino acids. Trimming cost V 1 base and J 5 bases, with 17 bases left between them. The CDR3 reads CASSYLSQGWGTEAFF. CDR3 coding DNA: TGTGCCAGCAGTTACTTGTCACAGGGTTGGGGTACTGAAGCTTTCTTT.

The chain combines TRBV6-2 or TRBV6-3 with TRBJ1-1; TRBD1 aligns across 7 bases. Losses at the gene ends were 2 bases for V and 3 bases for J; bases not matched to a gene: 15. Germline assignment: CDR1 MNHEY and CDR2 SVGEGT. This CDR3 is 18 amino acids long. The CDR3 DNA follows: TGTGCCAGCAGTTACCCCGGACAGGCCTGGCTCTCCTACACTGAAGCTTTCTTT. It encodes CASSYPGQAWLSYTEAFF.

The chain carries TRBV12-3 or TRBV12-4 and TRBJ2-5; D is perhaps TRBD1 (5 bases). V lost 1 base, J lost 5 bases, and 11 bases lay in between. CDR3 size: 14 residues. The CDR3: CASSLVSRAETQYF. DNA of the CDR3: TGTGCCAGCAGTTTAGTAAGCAGGGCGGAGACCCAGTACTTC.

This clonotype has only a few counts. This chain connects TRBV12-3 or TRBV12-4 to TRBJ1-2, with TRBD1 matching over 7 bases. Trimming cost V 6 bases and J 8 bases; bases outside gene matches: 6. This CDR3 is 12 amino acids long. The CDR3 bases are TGTGCCAGCAGCCAGGGGGTCCGCGGCTACACCTTC. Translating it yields CASSQGVRGYTF.

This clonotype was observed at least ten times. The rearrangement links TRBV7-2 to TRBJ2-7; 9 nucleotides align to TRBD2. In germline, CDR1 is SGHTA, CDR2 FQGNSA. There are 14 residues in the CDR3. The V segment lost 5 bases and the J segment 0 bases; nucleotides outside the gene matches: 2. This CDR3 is CASSQLAGSYEQYF. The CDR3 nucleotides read TGTGCCAGCAGCCAACTAGCGGGCTCCTACGAGCAGTACTTC.

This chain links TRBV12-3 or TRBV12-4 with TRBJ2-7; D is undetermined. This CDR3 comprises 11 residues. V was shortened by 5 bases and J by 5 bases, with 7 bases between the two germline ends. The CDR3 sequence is CASSRRNEQYF. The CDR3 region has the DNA TGTGCCAGCAGTCGAAGGAACGAGCAGTACTTC.

CDR3 residues: CATSSEYTTNQPQHF. For the CDR3, the DNA is TGTGCCACCAGCAGTGAGTACACCACCAATCAGCCCCAGCATTTT. The rearrangement uses TRBV15 and TRBJ1-5; D remains unclear. V lost 3 bases to trimming and J lost 3 bases, with 12 bases between them. The CDR3 sequence is 15 residues long. Germline CDR1 reads LNHNV; CDR2 reads YYDKDF (reference sequence).

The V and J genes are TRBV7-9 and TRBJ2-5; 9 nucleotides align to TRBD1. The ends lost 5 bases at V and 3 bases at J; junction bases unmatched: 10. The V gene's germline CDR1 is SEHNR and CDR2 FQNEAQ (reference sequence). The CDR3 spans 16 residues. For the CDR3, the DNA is TGTGCCAGCAGCCGGCCGGGACAGGGTGGGGAAGAGACCCAGTACTTC. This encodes CASSRPGQGGEETQYF.

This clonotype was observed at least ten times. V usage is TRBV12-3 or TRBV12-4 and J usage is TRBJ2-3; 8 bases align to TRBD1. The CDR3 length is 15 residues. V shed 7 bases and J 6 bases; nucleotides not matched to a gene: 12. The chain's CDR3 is CASTPTGVLGDTQYF. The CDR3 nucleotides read TGTGCCAGCACCCCGACAGGGGTACTTGGGGATACGCAGTATTTT.

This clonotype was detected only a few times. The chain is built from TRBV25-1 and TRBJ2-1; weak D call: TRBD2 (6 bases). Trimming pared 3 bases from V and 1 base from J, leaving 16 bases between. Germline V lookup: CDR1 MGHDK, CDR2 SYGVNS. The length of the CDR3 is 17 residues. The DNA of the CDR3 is TGTGCCAGCAGTGAGGCTGGCCGGGACTTGTCCTACAATGAGCAGTTCTTC. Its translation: CASSEAGRDLSYNEQFF.

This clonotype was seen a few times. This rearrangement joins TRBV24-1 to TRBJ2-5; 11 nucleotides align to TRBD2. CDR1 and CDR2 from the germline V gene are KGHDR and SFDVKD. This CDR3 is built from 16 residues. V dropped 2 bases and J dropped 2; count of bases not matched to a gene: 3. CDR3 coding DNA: TGTGCCACCAGTGATTCCCTAGCGGGGGGACAAGAGACCCAGTACTTC. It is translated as CATSDSLAGGQETQYF.

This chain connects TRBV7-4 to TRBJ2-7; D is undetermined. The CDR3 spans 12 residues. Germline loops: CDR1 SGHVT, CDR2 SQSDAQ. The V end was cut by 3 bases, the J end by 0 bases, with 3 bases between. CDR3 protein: CASSFLSYEQYV. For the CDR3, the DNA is TGTGCCAGCAGCTTTCTCTCCTACGAGCAGTACGTC.

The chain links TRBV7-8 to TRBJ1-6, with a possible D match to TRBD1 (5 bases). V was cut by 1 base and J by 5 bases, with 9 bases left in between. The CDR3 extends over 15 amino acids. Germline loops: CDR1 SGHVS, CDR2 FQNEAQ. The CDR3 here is CASSLGPGNNSPLHF. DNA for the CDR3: TGTGCCAGCAGCTTAGGTCCAGGGAATAATTCACCCCTCCACTTT.

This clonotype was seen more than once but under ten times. The DNA for the CDR3 is TGTGCCTGGGGTAAAGGAGTCCCGGAGCAGTACGTC. Protein: CAWGKGVPEQYV. This chain uses TRBV28 with TRBJ2-7; D call uncertain. This CDR3 region has 12 residues. Deletions cut 11 bases from V and 7 bases from J, with 18 bases between. From germline, CDR1 is MDHEN and CDR2 SYDVKM.

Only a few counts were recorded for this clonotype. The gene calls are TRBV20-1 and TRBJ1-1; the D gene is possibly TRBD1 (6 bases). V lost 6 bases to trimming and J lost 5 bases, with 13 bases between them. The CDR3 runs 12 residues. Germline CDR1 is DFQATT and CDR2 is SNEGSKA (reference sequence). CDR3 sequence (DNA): TGCAGTGCGGCACAGGGAGGGACTGAAGCTTTCTTT. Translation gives CSAAQGGTEAFF.

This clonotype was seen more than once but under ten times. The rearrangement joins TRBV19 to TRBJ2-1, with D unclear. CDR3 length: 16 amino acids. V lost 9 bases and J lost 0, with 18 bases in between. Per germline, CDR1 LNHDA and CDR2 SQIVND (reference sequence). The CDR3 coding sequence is TGTGCCAGCCAAACCTCTCGAGGCACCTCCTACAATGAGCAGTTCTTC. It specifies CASQTSRGTSYNEQFF.

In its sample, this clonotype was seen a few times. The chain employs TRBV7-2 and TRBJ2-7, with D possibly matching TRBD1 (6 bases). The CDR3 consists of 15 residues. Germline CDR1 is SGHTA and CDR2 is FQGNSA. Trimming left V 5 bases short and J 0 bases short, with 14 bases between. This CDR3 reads CASSTGQPSSYEQYV. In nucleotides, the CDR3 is TGTGCCAGCAGCACTGGACAGCCTAGCTCCTACGAGCAGTACGTC.

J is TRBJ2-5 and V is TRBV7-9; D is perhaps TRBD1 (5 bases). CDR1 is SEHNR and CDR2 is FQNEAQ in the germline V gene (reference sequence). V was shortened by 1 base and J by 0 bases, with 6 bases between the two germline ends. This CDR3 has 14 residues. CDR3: CASSLDRYQETQYF. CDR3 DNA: TGTGCCAGCAGCTTAGACAGGTACCAAGAGACCCAGTACTTC.

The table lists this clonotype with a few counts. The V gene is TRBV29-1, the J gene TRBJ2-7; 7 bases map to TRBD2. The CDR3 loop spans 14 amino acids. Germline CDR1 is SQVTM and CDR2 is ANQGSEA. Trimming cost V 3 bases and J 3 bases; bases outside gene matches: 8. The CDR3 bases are TGCAGCGTTGATGGGGGGGTCGGCGGCTACGAGCAGTACTTC. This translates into CSVDGGVGGYEQYF.